This TCR beta chain was identified during a study of cytomegalovirus exposure and HLA in healthy donors. Study observations and caveats: Using a false discovery rate of 0.05, a later analysis showed that 16,951 TCR beta sequences were associated with HLA alleles. A later analysis found common viral pathogens apparently linked to several of the most significant clusters. It was 164 TCR beta chains that were listed as cytomegalovirus-associated. Published work reported that the classifier diagnosed cytomegalovirus status with high specificity and sensitivity.

60 Vbeta and 13 Jbeta primers were used in PCR. Produced via immunoSEQ multiplex PCR; TCRdb's table is partial and in-frame only. The sample holds 140,000 or so clones, 76% seen once. Trimming left V 3 bases short and J 6 bases short, with 19 bases between. The CDR3 length is 15 residues. Germline CDR1 and CDR2: SGDLS and YYNGEE. As to this clone: Its antigen remains unknown.

The specimen was PBMCs. V is TRBV9 and J is TRBJ2-7; tentatively, D is TRBD2 (6 bases). The TCR comes from a man aged 40-49 years in good health and CMV-seronegative. The CDR3: CASSAGVRDPLEQYF. DNA for the CDR3: TGTGCCAGCAGCGCCGGGGTGCGGGACCCCCTCGAGCAGTACTTC. Looking up the rest from reference TRBV9 and TRBJ2-7 gives the full variable domain: DSGVTQTPKHLITATGQRVTLRCSPRSGDLSVYWYQQSLDQGLQFLIQYYNGEERAKGNILERFSAQQFPDLHSELNLSSLELGDSALYFCASSAGVRDPLEQYFGPGTRLTVT.